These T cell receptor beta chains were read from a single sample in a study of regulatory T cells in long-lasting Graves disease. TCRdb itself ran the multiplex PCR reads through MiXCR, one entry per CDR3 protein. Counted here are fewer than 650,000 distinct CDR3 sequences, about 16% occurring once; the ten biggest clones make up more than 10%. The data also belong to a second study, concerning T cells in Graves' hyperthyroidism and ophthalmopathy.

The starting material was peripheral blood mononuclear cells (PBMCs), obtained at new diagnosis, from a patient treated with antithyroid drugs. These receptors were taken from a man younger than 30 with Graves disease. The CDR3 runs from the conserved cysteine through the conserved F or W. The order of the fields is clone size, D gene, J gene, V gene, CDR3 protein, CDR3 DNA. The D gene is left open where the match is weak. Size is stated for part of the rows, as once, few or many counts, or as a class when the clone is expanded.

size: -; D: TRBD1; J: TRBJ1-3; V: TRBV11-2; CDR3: CASSPLTGAGNTIYF; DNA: TGTGCCAGCAGCCCGTTGACAGGGGCGGGAAACACCATATATTTT
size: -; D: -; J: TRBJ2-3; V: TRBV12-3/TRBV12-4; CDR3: CASSSLVTDTQYF; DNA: TGTGCCAGCAGCTCCCTCGTCACAGATACGCAGTATTTT
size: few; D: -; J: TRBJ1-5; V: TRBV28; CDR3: CASGAGNQPQHF; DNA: TGTGCCAGCGGTGCTGGCAATCAGCCCCAGCATTTT
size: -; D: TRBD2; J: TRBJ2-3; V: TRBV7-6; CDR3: CASSLAEGTSGTTDTQYF; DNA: TGTGCCAGCAGCTTAGCTGAGGGGACTAGCGGCACCACAGATACGCAGTATTTT
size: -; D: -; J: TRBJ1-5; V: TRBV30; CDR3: CAWSEGGGQPQHF; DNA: TGTGCCTGGTCAGAGGGGGGAGGGCAGCCCCAGCATTTT
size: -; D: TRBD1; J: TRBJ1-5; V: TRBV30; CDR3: CAWGPGQGGQPQHF; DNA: TGTGCCTGGGGCCCGGGACAGGGTGGTCAGCCCCAGCATTTT
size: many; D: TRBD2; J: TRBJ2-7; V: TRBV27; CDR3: CASSLSGLAGGWYEQYF; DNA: TGTGCCAGCAGTTTATCCGGACTAGCGGGAGGGTGGTACGAGCAGTACTTC
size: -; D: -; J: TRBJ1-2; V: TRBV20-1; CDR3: CSARSRDVLNGYTF; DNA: TGCAGTGCTAGAAGCAGGGATGTTTTGAATGGCTACACCTTC
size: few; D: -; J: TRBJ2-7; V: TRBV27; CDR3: CASSGYGQVGQYF; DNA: TGTGCCAGCAGTGGATACGGTCAAGTAGGGCAGTACTTC
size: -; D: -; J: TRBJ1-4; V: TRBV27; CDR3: CASRWAGVGEKLFF; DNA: TGTGCCAGCAGATGGGCAGGGGTGGGTGAAAAACTGTTTTTT
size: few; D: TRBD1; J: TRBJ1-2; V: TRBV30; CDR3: CAYPTTGIYGYTF; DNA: TGTGCCTACCCAACGACAGGGATCTATGGCTACACCTTC
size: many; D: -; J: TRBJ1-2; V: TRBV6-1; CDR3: CASGSNRIYGYTF; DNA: TGTGCCAGCGGCTCCAACCGGATCTATGGCTACACCTTC
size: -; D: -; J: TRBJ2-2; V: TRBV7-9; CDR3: CASSSMEKSGGELFF; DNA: TGTGCCAGCAGCTCAATGGAGAAATCGGGCGGGGAGCTGTTTTTT
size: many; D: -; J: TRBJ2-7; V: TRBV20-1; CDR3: CSARQQSSYEQYF; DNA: TGCAGTGCTAGACAGCAGAGCTCCTACGAGCAGTACTTC
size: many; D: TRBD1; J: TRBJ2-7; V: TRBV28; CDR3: CASSGTGSYEQYF; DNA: TGTGCCTCTTCCGGGACAGGGTCCTACGAGCAGTACTTC
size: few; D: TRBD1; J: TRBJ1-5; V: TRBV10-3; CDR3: CAIRGGTGDNQPQHF; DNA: TGTGCCATCAGGGGAGGGACAGGAGACAATCAGCCCCAGCATTTT
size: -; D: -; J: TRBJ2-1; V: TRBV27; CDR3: CASSPYSTTHNEQFF; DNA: TGTGCCAGCAGTCCCTATTCGACTACCCACAATGAGCAGTTCTTC
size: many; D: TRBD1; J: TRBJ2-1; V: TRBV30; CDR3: CAWSPSSSGTVLSNEQFF; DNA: TGTGCCTGGAGTCCCTCCTCATCCGGGACAGTCCTTTCGAATGAGCAGTTCTTC
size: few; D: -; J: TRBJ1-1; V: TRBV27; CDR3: CASSLRHPYTEAFF; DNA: TGTGCCAGCAGTCTAAGACACCCTTACACTGAAGCTTTCTTT
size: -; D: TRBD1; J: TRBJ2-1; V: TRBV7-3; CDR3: CASSQDRGGYNEQFF; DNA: TGTGCCAGCAGCCAGGACAGGGGGGGGTACAATGAGCAGTTCTTC
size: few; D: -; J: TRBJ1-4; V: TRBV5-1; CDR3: CASSEKAGFGKLFF; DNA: TGCGCCAGCAGCGAGAAGGCCGGGTTTGGAAAACTGTTTTTT
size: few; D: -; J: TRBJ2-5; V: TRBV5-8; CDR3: CASSLSGEFGETQYF; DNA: TGTGCCAGCAGCTTGAGCGGAGAATTCGGCGAGACCCAGTACTTC
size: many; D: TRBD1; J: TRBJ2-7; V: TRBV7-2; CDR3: CASSFWTGPSSYEQYF; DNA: TGTGCCAGCAGCTTTTGGACAGGACCATCCTCCTACGAGCAGTACTTC
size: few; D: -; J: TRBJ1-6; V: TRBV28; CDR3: CASFYRALHF; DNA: TGTGCCAGCTTCTATCGGGCCCTCCACTTT
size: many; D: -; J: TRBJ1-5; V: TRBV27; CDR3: CASSLYPYSNQPQHF; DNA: TGTGCCAGCAGTTTATACCCCTATAGCAATCAGCCCCAGCATTTT
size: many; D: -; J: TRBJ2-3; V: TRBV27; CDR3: CASSSRDTTDTQYF; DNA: TGTGCCAGCAGTTCCCGGGACACCACAGATACGCAGTATTTT
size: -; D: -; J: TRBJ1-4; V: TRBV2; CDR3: CASSEQGLLEKLFF; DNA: TGTGCCAGCAGTGAACAGGGCTTGCTTGAAAAACTGTTTTTT
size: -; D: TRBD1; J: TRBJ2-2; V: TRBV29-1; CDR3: CSVLVTGTNTGELFF; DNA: TGCAGCGTCCTCGTGACAGGGACGAACACCGGGGAGCTGTTTTTT
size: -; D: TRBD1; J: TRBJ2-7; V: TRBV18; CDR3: CASSPGTGNWEQYF; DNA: TGTGCCAGCTCACCCGGGACAGGGAATTGGGAGCAGTACTTC
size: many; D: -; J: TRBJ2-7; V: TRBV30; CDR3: CAWGSGLSYEQYF; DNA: TGTGCCTGGGGATCGGGACTCTCCTACGAGCAGTACTTC
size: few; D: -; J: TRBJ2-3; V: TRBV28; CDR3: CASPPGSQVWDTQYF; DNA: TGTGCCAGCCCCCCCGGCTCGCAGGTATGGGATACGCAGTATTTT
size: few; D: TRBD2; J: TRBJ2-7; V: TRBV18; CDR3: CASSPSASGGLCEQYF; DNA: TGTGCCAGCTCACCATCCGCGAGCGGGGGACTCTGCGAGCAGTACTTC
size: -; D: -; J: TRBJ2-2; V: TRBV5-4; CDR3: CASSLGFGTGELFF; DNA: TGTGCCAGCAGCTTGGGTTTCGGCACCGGGGAGCTGTTTTTT
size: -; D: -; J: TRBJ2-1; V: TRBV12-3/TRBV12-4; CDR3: CASSLFDYSYNEQFF; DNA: TGTGCCAGCAGTTTGTTCGACTACTCCTACAATGAGCAGTTCTTC
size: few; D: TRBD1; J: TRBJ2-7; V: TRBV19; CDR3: CAAPGQGPYEQYF; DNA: TGTGCCGCACCGGGACAGGGGCCCTACGAGCAGTACTTC
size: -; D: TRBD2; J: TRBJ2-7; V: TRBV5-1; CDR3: CASSATGQVGLAGEYEQYF; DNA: TGCGCCAGCAGCGCCACGGGACAGGTCGGACTAGCGGGAGAGTACGAGCAGTACTTC
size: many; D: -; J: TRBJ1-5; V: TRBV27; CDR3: CASSSLSQPQHF; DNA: TGTGCCAGCAGTTCATTAAGTCAGCCCCAGCATTTT
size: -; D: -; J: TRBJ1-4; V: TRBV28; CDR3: CASTSLGWDKEEKLFF; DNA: TGTGCCAGCACCTCACTGGGATGGGACAAAGAAGAAAAACTGTTTTTT
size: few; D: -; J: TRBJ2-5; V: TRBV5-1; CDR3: CASSLAWPGSPKLETQYF; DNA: TGCGCCAGCAGCTTGGCCTGGCCGGGATCCCCAAAGTTGGAGACCCAGTACTTC
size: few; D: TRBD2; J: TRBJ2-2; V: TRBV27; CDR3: CASSLLGVGGENTGELFF; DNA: TGTGCCAGCAGTTTATTGGGGGTGGGGGGGGAGAACACCGGGGAGCTGTTTTTT
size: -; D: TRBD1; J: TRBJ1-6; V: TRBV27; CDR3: CASSITGGARNSPLHF; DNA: TGTGCCAGCAGTATCACAGGGGGCGCGAGGAATTCACCCCTCCACTTT
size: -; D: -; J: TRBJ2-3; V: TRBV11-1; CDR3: CASSRVGRFPSTDTQYF; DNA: TGTGCCAGCAGCAGAGTCGGTCGGTTCCCTAGCACAGATACGCAGTATTTT
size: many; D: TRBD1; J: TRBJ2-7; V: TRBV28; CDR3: CASSGQGDYEQYF; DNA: TGTGCCAGCTCGGGACAGGGGGACTACGAGCAGTACTTC
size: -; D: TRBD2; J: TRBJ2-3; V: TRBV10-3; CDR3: CAISVASGKGSDTQYF; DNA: TGTGCCATCAGTGTGGCTAGCGGGAAAGGTTCAGATACGCAGTATTTT
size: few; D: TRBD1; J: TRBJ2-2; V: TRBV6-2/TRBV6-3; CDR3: CASWTGDAGELFF; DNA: TGTGCCAGCTGGACAGGGGATGCCGGGGAGCTGTTTTTT
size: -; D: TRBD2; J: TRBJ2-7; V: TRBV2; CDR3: CASSAGTSTGEQYF; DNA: TGTGCCAGCAGCGCCGGGACTAGCACGGGCGAGCAGTACTTC